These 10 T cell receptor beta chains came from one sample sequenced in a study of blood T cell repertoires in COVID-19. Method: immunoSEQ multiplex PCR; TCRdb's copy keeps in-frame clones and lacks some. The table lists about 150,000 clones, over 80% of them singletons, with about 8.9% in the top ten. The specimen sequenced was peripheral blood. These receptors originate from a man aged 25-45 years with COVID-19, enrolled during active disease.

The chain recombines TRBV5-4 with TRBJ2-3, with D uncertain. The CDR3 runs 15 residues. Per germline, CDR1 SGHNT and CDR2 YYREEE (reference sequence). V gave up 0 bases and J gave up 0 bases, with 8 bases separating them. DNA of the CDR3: TGTGCCAGCAGCTTGGGACTCACTAGCACAGATACGCAGTATTTT. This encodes CASSLGLTSTDTQYF.

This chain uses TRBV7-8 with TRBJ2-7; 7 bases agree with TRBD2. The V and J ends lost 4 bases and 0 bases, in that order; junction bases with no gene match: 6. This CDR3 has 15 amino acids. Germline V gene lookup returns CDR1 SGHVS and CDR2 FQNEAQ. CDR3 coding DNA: TGTGCCAGCAGCTCCCCAGCTAGCGGCTCCTACGAGCAGTACTTC. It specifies CASSSPASGSYEQYF. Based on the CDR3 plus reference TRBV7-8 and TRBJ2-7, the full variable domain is GAGVSQSPRYKVAKRGQDVALRCDPISGHVSLFWYQQALGQGPEFLTYFQNEAQLDKSGLPSDRFFAERPEGSVSTLKIQRTQQEDSAVYLCASSSPASGSYEQYFGPGTRLTVT.

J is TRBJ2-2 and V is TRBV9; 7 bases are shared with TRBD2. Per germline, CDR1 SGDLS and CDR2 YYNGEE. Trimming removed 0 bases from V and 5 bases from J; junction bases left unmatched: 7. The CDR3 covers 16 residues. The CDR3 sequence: CASSVGAGVGTGELFF. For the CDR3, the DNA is TGTGCCAGCAGCGTAGGGGCGGGAGTAGGAACCGGGGAGCTGTTTTTT.

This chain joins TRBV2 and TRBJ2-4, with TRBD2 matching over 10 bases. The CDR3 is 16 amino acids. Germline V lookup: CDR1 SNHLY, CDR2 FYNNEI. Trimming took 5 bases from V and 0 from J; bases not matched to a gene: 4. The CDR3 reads CASSRLAGVAKNIQYF. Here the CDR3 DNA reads TGTGCCAGCAGTCGCCTAGCGGGAGTAGCCAAAAACATTCAGTACTTC.

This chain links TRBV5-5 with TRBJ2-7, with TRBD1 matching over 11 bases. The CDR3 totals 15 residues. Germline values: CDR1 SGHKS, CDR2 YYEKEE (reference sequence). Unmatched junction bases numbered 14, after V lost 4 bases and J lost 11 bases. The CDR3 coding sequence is TGTGCCAGCAGCCAAGATCCCGGGACAGGGGGTCGGGAGTACTTC. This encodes CASSQDPGTGGREYF.

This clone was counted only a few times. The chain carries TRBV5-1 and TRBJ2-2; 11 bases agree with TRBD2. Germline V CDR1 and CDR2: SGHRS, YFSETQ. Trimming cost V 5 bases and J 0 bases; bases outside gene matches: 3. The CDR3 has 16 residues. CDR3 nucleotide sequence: TGCGCCAGCAGGACTAGCGGGGTTACGAACACCGGGGAGCTGTTTTTT. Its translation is CASRTSGVTNTGELFF. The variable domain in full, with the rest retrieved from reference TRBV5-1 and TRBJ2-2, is KAGVTQTPRYLIKTRGQQVTLSCSPISGHRSVSWYQQTPGQGLQFLFEYFSETQRNKGNFPGRFSGRQFSNSRSEMNVSTLELGDSALYLCASRTSGVTNTGELFFGEGSRLTVL.

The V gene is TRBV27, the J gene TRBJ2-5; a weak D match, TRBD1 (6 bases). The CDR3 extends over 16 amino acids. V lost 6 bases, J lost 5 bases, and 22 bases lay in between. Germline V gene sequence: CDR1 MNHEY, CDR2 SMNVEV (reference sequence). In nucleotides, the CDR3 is TGTGCCAGCAGCCGTAACCGGGACACCCGAACGGAGACCCAGTACTTC. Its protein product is CASSRNRDTRTETQYF.

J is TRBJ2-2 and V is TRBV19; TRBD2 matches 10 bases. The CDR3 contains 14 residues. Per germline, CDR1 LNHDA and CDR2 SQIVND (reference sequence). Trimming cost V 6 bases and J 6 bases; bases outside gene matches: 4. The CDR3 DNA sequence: TGTGCCAGTAGAAAGGGACTAGCGTCCGGGGAGCTGTTTTTT. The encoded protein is CASRKGLASGELFF.

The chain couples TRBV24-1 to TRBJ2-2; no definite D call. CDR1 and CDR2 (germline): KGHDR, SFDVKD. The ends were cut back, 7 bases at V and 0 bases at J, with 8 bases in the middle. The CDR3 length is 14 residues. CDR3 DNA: TGTGCCACCAGCTCCCGGGCGAACACCGGGGAGCTGTTTTTT. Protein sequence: CATSSRANTGELFF.

Here the CDR3 reads CSVEGRQGWGEQYF. CDR3 coding DNA: TGCAGCGTTGAAGGAAGACAGGGATGGGGCGAGCAGTACTTC. The gene calls are TRBV29-1 and TRBJ2-7; TRBD1 aligns across 7 bases. There are 14 residues in the CDR3. The germline CDR1 and CDR2 sequences are SQVTM and ANQGSEA. V lost 1 base and J lost 6; bases outside the gene matches: 9.